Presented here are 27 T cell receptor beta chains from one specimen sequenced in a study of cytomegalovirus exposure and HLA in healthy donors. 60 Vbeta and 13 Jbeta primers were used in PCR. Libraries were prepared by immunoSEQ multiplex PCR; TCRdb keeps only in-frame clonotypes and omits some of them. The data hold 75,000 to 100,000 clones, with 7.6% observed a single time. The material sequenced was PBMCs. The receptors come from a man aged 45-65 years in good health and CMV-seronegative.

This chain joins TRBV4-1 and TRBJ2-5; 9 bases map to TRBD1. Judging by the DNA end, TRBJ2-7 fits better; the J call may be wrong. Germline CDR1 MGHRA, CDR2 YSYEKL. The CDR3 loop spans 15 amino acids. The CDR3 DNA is TGCGCCAGCAGCCACCCGACAGGGGGAGTCCACGAGCAGTACTTC. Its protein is CASSHPTGGVHEQYF.

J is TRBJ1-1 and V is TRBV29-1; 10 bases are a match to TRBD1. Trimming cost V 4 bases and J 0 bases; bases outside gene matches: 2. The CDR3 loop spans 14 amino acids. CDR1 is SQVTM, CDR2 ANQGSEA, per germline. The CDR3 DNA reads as TGCAGCGTTGGGGACAGGGGTGTGAACACTGAAGCTTTCTTT. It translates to CSVGDRGVNTEAFF.

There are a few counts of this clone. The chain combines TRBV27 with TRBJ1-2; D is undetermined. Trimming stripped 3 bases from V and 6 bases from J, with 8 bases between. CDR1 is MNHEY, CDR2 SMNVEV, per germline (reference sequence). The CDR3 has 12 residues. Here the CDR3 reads CASSFSGNGYTF. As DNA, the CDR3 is TGTGCCAGCAGTTTCTCGGGGAATGGCTACACCTTC.

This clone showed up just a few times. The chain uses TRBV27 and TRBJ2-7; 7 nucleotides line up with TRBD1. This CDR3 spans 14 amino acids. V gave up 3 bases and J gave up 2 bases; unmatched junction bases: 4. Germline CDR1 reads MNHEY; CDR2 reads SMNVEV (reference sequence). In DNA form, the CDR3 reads TGTGCCAGCAGTTTGAGACAGGGTCCCTACGAGCAGTACTTC. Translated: CASSLRQGPYEQYF.

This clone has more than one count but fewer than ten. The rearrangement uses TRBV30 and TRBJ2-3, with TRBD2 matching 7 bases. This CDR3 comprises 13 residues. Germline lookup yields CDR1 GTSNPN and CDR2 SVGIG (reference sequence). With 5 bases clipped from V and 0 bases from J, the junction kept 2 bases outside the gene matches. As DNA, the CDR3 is TGTGCCTGGGAGCGGGGAAGCACAGATACGCAGTATTTT. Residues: CAWERGSTDTQYF.

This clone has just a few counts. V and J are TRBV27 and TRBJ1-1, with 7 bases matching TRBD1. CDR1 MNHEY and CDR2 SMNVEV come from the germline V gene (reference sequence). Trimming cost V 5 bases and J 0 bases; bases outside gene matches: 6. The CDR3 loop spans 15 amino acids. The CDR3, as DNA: TGTGCCAGCAGTCCCCACAGGGGAGTGAACACTGAAGCTTTCTTT. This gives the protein CASSPHRGVNTEAFF.

DNA of the CDR3: TGTGCCAGCAGCGAGACTGCCCCAGGGTCACCCCTCCACTTT. Translation gives CASSETAPGSPLHF. The chain is built from TRBV6-1 and TRBJ1-6; TRBD1 might be the D (5 bases). This CDR3 has 14 residues. V was trimmed by 6 bases and J by 10 bases, leaving 16 bases between them. The germline CDR1 and CDR2 sequences are MNHNS and SASEGT.

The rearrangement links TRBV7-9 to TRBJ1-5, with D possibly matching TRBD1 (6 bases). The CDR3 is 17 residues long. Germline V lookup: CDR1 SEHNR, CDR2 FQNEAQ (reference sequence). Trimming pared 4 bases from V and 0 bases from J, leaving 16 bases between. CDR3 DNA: TGTGCCAGCAGCTCGCCTAGGGGGGGAAATAGCAATCAGCCCCAGCATTTT. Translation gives CASSSPRGGNSNQPQHF.

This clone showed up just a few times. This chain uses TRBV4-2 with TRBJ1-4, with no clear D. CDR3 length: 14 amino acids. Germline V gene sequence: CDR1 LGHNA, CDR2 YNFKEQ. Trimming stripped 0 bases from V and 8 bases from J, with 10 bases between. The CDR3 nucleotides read TGTGCCAGCAGCCAAGAGACTCGTGGGGAAAAACTGTTTTTT. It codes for CASSQETRGEKLFF.

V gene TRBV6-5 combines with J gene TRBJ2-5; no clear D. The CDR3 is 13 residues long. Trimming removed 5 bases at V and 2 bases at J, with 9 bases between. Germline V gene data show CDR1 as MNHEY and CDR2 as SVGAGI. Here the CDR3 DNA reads TGTGCCAGCAGTCATGACATGCAAGAGACCCAGTACTTC. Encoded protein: CASSHDMQETQYF.

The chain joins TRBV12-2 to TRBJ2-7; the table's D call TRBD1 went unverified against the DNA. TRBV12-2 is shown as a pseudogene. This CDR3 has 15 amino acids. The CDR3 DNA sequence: TGTGCAAGTCGCTTAGCGCCGAGGGGGCGATACGAGCAGTACTTC. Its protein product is CASRLAPRGRYEQYF.

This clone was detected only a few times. CDR3 sequence: CASSYSGFTDTQYF. The CDR3 DNA reads as TGTGCCAGCAGTTACTCTGGCTTCACAGATACGCAGTATTTT. The chain combines TRBV6-5 with TRBJ2-3; no firm D call. The germline CDR1 and CDR2 sequences are MNHEY and SVGAGI. The V gene lost 0 bases and the J gene lost 2 bases, with 6 bases spanning the gap. This CDR3 comprises 14 residues.

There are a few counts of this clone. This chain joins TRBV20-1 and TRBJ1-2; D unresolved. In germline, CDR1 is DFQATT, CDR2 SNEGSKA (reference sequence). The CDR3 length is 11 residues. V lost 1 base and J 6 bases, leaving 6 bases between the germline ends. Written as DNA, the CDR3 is TGCAGTGCTAGAGGGCAGGATGGCTACACCTTC. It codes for CSARGQDGYTF.

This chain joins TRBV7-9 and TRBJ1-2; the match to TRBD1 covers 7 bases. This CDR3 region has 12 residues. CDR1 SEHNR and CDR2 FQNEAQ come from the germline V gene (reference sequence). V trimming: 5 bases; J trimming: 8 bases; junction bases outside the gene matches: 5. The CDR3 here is CASSLQGSGYTF. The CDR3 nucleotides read TGTGCCAGCAGCCTACAGGGGTCGGGCTACACCTTC. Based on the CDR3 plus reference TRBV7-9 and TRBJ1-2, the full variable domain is DTGVSQNPRHKITKRGQNVTFRCDPISEHNRLYWYRQTLGQGPEFLTYFQNEAQLEKSRLLSDRFSAERPKGSFSTLEIQRTEQGDSAMYLCASSLQGSGYTFGSGTRLTVV.

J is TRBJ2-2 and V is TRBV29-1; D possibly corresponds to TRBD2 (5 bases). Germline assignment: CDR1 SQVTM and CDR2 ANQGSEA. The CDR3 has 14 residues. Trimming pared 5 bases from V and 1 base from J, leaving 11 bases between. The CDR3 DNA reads TGCAGCGTTAGAAGTGGAGGGAACACCGGGGAGCTGTTTTTT. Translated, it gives CSVRSGGNTGELFF.

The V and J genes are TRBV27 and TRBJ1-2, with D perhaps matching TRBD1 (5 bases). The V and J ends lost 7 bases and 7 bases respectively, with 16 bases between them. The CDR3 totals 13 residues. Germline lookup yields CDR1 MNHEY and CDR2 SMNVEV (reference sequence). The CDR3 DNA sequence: TGTGCCAGCACGTCACGGGAGGGGTTTGGCTACACCTTC. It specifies CASTSREGFGYTF.

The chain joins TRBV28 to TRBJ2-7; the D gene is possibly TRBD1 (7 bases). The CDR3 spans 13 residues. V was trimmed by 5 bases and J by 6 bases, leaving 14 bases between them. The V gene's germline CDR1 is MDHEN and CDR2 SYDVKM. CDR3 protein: CASSPGGLREQYF. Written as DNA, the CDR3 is TGTGCCAGCAGTCCAGGGGGGCTTCGCGAGCAGTACTTC. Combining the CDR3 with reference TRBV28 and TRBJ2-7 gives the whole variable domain DVKVTQSSRYLVKRTGEKVFLECVQDMDHENMFWYRQDPGLGLRLIYFSYDVKMKEKGDIPEGYSVSREKKERFSLILESASTNQTSMYLCASSPGGLREQYFGPGTRLTVT.

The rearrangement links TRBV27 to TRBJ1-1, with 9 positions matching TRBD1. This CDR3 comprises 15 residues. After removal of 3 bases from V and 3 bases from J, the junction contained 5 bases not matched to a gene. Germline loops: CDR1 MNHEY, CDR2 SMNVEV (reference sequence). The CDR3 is CASSLLGTGYTEAFF. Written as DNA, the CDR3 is TGTGCCAGCAGTTTGCTGGGGACAGGGTACACTGAAGCTTTCTTT.

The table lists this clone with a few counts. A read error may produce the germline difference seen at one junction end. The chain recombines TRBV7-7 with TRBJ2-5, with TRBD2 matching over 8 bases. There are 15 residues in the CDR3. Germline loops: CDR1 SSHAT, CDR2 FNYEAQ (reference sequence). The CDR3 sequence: CASSFREGVGETQYF. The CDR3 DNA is TGTGCTAGCAGCTTCCGGGAGGGCGTTGGAGAGACCCAGTACTTC.

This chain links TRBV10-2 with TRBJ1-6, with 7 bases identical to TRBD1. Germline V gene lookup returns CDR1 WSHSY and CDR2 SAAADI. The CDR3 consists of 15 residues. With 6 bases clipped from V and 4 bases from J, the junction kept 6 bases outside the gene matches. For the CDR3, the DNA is TGCGCCAGCAGGGGGACAGTCCCTTATAATTCACCCCTCCACTTT. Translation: CASRGTVPYNSPLHF.

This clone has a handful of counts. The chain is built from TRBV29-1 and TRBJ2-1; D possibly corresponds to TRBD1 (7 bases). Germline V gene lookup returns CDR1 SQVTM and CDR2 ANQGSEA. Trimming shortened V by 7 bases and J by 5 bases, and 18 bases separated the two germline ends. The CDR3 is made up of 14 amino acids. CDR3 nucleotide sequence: TGCAGCGCCAGGGGGACTCACTTCCACAATGAGCAGTTCTTC. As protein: CSARGTHFHNEQFF.

CDR3 in DNA: TGTGCCAGCAGCTCCCCCTTGGGGGCTCATACGCAGTATTTT. This codes for CASSSPLGAHTQYF. V is TRBV11-2 and J is TRBJ2-3; D is perhaps TRBD1 (6 bases). The ends were cut back, 4 bases at V and 7 bases at J, with 15 bases in the middle. CDR3 size: 14 residues. Germline V gene data show CDR1 as SGHAT and CDR2 as FQNNGV.

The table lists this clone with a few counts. This chain's CDR3 is CASSHYAWTSSGGNEQFF. DNA of the CDR3: TGTGCCAGCAGTCACTACGCATGGACTAGCAGTGGGGGGAATGAGCAGTTCTTC. This rearrangement joins TRBV27 to TRBJ2-1; the match to TRBD2 covers 8 bases. This CDR3 has 18 amino acids. V gave up 5 bases and J gave up 7 bases; unmatched junction bases: 19. Germline CDR1 is MNHEY and CDR2 is SMNVEV (reference sequence).

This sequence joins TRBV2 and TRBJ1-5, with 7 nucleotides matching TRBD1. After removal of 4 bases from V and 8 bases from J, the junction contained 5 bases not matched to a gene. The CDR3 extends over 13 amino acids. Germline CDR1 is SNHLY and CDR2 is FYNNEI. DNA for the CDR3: TGTGCCAGCAGTGTTTTAGGACAGGAGCCCCAGCATTTT. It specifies CASSVLGQEPQHF.

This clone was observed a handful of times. CDR3 nucleotide sequence: TGTGCCAGCAGTTACTCGACTCAGACAGGGAAGAAGTTCTTC. It yields the protein CASSYSTQTGKKFF. The chain combines TRBV6-5 with TRBJ2-1, with 7 bases identical to TRBD1. The CDR3 covers 14 residues. Germline V gene data show CDR1 as MNHEY and CDR2 as SVGAGI. V lost 0 bases and J lost 14; bases outside the gene matches: 10.

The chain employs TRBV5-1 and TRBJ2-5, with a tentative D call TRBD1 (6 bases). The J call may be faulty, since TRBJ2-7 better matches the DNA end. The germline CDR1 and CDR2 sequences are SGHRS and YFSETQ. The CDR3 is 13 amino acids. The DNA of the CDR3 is TGCGCCAGCAGGGGGGACAACGGGTACGAGCAGTACTTC. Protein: CASRGDNGYEQYF.

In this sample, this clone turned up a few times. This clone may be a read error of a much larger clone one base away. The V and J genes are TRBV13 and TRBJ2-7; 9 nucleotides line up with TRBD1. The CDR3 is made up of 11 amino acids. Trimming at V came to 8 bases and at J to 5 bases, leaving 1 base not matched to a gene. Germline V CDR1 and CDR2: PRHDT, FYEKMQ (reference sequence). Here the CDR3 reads CASGQGNEQYF. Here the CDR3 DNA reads TGTGCCAGCGGACAGGGGAACGAGCAGTACTTC.